Sequencing of this TCR beta chain was carried out in a study of CD4 T cells in relation to SARS-CoV-2 and coronaviruses. Germline lookup yields CDR1 SGHRS and CDR2 YFSETQ. This CDR3 is built from 12 residues. Trimming shortened V by 2 bases and J by 14 bases, and 11 bases separated the two germline ends. Unexposed donor CD4+ T cells date from 2011-2018, before the COVID-19 pandemic. After more than eight days of culture, CD4+ T cells were isolated. Turning to this clone: Its antigen is undetermined.

Profiling relied on immunoSEQ multiplex PCR, and the TCRdb table lists in-frame clones only, not all of them. The sample consists of 24,000 or so clones, approximately 80% of them appearing once. The sequencing sample was made of CD4+ T cells from PBMCs, cultured in vitro. This TCR was recovered from a human donor in good health. V and J are TRBV5-1 and TRBJ1-6; D gene ambiguous. CDR3 nucleotide sequence: TGCGCCAGCAGCTTTGAGGGTATAGCCCTCCACTTT. Its protein product is CASSFEGIALHF.